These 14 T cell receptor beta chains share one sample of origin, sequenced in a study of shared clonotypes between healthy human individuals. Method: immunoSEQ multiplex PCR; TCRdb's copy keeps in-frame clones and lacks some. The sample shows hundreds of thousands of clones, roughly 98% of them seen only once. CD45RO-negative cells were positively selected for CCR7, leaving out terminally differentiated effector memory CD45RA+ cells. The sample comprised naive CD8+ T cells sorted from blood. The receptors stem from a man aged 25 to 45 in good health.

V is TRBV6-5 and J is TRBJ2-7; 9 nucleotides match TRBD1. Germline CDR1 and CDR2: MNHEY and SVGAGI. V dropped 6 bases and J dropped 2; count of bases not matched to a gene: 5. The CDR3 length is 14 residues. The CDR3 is CASRGTGKTYEQYF. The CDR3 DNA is TGTGCCAGCAGAGGGACAGGGAAAACCTACGAGCAGTACTTC.

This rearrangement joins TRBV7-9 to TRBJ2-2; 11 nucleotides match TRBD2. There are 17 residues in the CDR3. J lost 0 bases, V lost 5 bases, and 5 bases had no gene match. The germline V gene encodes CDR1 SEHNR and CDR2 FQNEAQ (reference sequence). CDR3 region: CASSRKTSGANTGELFF. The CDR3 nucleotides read TGTGCCAGCAGCCGGAAGACTAGCGGGGCGAACACCGGGGAGCTGTTTTTT.

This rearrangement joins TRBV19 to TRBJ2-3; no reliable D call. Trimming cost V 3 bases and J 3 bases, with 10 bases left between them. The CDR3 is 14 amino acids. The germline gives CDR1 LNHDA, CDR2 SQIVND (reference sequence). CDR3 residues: CASSINLGTDTQYF. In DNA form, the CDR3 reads TGTGCCAGTAGTATCAATCTTGGGACAGATACGCAGTATTTT.

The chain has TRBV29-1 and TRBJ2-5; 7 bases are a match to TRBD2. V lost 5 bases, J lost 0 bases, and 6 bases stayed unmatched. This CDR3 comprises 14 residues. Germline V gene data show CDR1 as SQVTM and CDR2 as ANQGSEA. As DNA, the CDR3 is TGCAGCGTTCGAACTAGCGCCAACCAAGAGACCCAGTACTTC. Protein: CSVRTSANQETQYF. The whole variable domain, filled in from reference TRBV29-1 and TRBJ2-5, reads SAVISQKPSRDICQRGTSLTIQCQVDSQVTMMFWYRQQPGQSLTLIATANQGSEATYESGFVIDKFPISRPNLTFSTLTVSNMSPEDSSIYLCSVRTSANQETQYFGPGTRLLVL.

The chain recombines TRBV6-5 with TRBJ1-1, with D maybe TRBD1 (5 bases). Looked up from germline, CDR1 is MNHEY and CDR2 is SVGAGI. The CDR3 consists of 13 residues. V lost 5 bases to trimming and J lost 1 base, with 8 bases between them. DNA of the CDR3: TGTGCCAGCAGTGACAGATGGAACACTGAAGCTTTCTTT. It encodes CASSDRWNTEAFF.

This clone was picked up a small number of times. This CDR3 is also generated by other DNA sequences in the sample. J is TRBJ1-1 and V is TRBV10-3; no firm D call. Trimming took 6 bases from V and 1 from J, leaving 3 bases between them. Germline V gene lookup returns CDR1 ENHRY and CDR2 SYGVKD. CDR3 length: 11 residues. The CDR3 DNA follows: TGTGCCATCAGAGGGAACACTGAAGCTTTCTTT. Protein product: CAIRGNTEAFF.

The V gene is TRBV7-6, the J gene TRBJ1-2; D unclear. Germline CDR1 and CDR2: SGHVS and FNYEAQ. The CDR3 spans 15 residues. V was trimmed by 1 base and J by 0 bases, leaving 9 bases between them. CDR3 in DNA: TGTGCCAGCAGCTTAGATCCGGGAGCTAACTATGGCTACACCTTC. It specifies CASSLDPGANYGYTF.

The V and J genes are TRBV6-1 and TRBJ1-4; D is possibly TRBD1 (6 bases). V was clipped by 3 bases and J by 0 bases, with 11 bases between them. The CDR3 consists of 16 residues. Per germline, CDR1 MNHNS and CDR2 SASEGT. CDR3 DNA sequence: TGTGCCAGCAGTGAGTACAGGGTAGCAACTAATGAAAAACTGTTTTTT. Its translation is CASSEYRVATNEKLFF.

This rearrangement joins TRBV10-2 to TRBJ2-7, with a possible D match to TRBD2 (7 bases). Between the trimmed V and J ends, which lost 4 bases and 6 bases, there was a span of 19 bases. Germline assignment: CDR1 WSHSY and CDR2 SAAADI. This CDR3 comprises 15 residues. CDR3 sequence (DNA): TGCGCCAGCAGTGGATTGGGGAGGGGGTCCCGCGAGCAGTACTTC. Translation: CASSGLGRGSREQYF.

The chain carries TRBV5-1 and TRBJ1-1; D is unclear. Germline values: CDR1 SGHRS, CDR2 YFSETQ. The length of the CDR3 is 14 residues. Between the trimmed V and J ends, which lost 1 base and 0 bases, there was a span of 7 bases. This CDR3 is CASSLLGLNTEAFF. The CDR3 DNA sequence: TGCGCCAGCAGCTTGTTGGGCCTGAACACTGAAGCTTTCTTT.

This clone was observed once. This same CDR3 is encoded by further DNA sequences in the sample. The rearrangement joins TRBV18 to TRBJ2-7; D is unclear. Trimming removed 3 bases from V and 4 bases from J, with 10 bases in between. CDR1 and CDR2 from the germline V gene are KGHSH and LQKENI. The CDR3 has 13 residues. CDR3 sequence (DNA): TGTGCCAGCTCACCCGGTCGGAATTACGAGCAGTACTTC. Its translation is CASSPGRNYEQYF.

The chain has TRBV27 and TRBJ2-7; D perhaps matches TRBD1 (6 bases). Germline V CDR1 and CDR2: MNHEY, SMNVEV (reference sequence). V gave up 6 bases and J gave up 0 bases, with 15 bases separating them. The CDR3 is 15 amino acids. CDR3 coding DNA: TGTGCCAGCAGAACGAGGGGGTCCCCCTCCTACGAGCAGTACTTC. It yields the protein CASRTRGSPSYEQYF.

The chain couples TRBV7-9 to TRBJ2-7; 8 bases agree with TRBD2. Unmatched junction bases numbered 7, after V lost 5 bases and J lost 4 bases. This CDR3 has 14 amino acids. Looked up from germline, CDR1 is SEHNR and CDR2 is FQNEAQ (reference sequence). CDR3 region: CASSAAGVEYEQYF. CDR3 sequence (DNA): TGTGCCAGCAGCGCAGCGGGAGTAGAATACGAGCAGTACTTC.

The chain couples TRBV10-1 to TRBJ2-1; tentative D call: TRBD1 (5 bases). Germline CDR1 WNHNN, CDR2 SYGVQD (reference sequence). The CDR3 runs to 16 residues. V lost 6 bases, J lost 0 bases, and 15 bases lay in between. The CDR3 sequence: CASSPDSPFSYNEQFF. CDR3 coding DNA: TGCGCCAGCAGCCCCGACAGCCCCTTCTCCTACAATGAGCAGTTCTTC.